This T cell receptor (beta chain) was recovered during a study of early T cells in non-severe SARS-CoV-2 infection. This clonotype was seen at least ten times. Per germline, CDR1 SGHRS and CDR2 YFSETQ. Trimming took 4 bases from V and 8 from J, leaving 13 bases between them. The CDR3 is 13 residues long. In the library, individual cDNA molecules carried attached unique molecular identifiers. One entry per CDR3 protein, called by TCRdb with MiXCR from the 5' RACE reads. Of 98,000 or so distinct CDR3 sequences listed, less than 15% are singletons. The receptor comes from an adult who was a healthcare worker with PCR-confirmed SARS-CoV-2 infection or an uninfected control (not recorded which). The material sequenced was whole blood, taken at baseline. The chain is built from TRBV5-1 and TRBJ2-4, with D unclear. CDR3 in DNA: TGCGCCAGCAGCCGTCCCGAGCGAGACATTCAGTACTTC. It specifies CASSRPERDIQYF.